This TCR beta chain was sequenced for a study of graft-versus-host responses after intestinal transplantation. The data were produced by immunoSEQ multiplex PCR, yet TCRdb's version contains in-frame clones alone and is incomplete. The data contain 35,000 to 55,000 clones, just under 95% of them singletons. Trimming took 2 bases from V and 8 from J, leaving 17 bases between them. Germline V gene lookup returns CDR1 SGHTA and CDR2 FQGTGA. The length of the CDR3 is 15 residues. Sequencing was performed on PBMCs, taken about 800 days after a first intestinal transplant, on the day of a second. The chain employs TRBV7-3 and TRBJ2-3, with a weak D call TRBD2 (6 bases). This sequence was found in a human patient who received an intestinal transplant, so some T cells may come from the graft donor. CDR3 region: CASSLWPSEGGTQYF. As DNA, the CDR3 is TGTGCCAGCAGCTTATGGCCTAGCGAGGGCGGTACGCAGTATTTT.